This T cell receptor beta chain originates from a study of OX40 agonist ivuxolimab in advanced cancers. TCRdb keeps only in-frame clones here, not all; method: immunoSEQ multiplex PCR. The repertoire holds about 120,000 clones, with 89% as singletons. Study results and caveats: On average, CD8+ T cells showed a greater number of expanded clones than CD4+.

With regard to this clone: The target antigen is unknown. The same CDR3 also results from other DNA sequences found in this sample.

The CDR3 extends over 13 amino acids. Germline loops: CDR1 MNHEY, CDR2 SVGAGI. Trimming shortened V by 2 bases and J by 2 bases, and 6 bases separated the two germline ends. Blood sampling was done at baseline, cycle 4 day 1, and cycle 7 day 1. The sequencing used CD4+ or CD8+ T cells sorted from blood, collected in a trial of the OX40 agonist ivuxolimab. This receptor was identified in an adult with an advanced solid tumor such as melanoma, head and neck, liver or kidney cancer. V gene TRBV6-5 combines with J gene TRBJ1-1; D call uncertain. The CDR3 sequence is CASSYRGNTEAFF. The CDR3 DNA reads TGTGCCAGCAGTTACCGGGGTAACACTGAAGCTTTCTTT.